The rows below give T cell receptor beta chains drawn from one sample of a study of T cell repertoires in cytomegalovirus infection. One entry per CDR3 protein, called by TCRdb with MiXCR from the reads. In the table there are 350,000 to 550,000 distinct CDR3 sequences, approximately 32% of which are singletons. The specimen sequenced was PBMCs. Receptor source: a human donor in good health (CMV status not recorded). Some clones in this sample may be carry-over from other donors' samples. Each CDR3 is given with its conserved first and last residue. The order of the fields is D gene, V gene, clone size, J gene, CDR3 DNA, CDR3 protein. A D gene is named only where the DNA matches it firmly. Where a row states a size, it is once, few, many or the class of an expanded clone; other rows omit it.

>.|TRBV25-1|.|TRBJ1-4
TGTGCCAGCAAGTTTTGGACACTTGAAAAAATGTTTTTT
CASKFWTLEKMFF
>.|TRBV4-1|.|TRBJ2-7
TGCGCCAGCAGCCAAGGAAGTGACGGCGAGCAGTACTTC
CASSQGSDGEQYF
>.|TRBV7-2|many|TRBJ2-5
TGTGCCAGCAGCTCCCCGACGGGCGGCGAGACCCAGTACTTC
CASSSPTGGETQYF
>.|TRBV19|.|TRBJ2-5
TGTGCCAGTAGTGAACATGACGGAGAGACCCAGTACTTC
CASSEHDGETQYF
>TRBD2|TRBV11-2|.|TRBJ2-7
TGTGCCAGCAGCTTCGAGCGGGGGCCCCTGTACGAGCAGTACTTC
CASSFERGPLYEQYF
>TRBD2|TRBV6-2/TRBV6-3|few|TRBJ2-1
TGTGCCAGCAGTTACGGGACTAGCGGGGGGAATGAGCAGTTCTTC
CASSYGTSGGNEQFF
>TRBD2|TRBV14|.|TRBJ2-1
TGTGCCAGCAGCCAAGTTAACAGGCGGGGGATCAATGAGCAGTTCTTC
CASSQVNRRGINEQFF
>.|TRBV7-2|.|TRBJ2-1
TGTGCCAGCAGCCCCAGGGACCGCGCAGAGCAGTTCTTC
CASSPRDRAEQFF
>.|TRBV6-1|few|TRBJ2-5
TGTGCAGGATCTAACAGGGTCCAAGAGACCCAGTACTTC
CAGSNRVQETQYF
>.|TRBV12-3/TRBV12-4|.|TRBJ2-3
TGTGCCAGCAGCCACCCGGGGAGTACGCAGTATTTT
CASSHPGSTQYF
>TRBD1|TRBV12-3/TRBV12-4|many|TRBJ2-5
TGTGCCAGCACCCCCAGGGGACAGTCGGGGACCCAGTACTTC
CASTPRGQSGTQYF
>TRBD1|TRBV6-6|.|TRBJ2-7
TGTGCCAGCAGTTACTCGTACAGGGGGTCAACCTACGAGCAGTACTTC
CASSYSYRGSTYEQYF
>.|TRBV25-1|few|TRBJ2-4
TGTGCCAGCAGTCCAACCCGACAGGTTCCAGCCAAAAACATTCAGTACTTC
CASSPTRQVPAKNIQYF
>.|TRBV7-9|.|TRBJ1-2
TGTGCCAGCAGCTTAGCGTCAGGGCTTTCGTCAGGCTATGGCTACACCTTC
CASSLASGLSSGYGYTF
>TRBD1|TRBV6-1|.|TRBJ2-1
TGTGCCAGCAGGCTACAGGGGGCAGGGGATGAGCAGTTCTTC
CASRLQGAGDEQFF
>TRBD1|TRBV7-8|.|TRBJ1-1
TGTGCCAGCAGCTTGGACAGGGGAACGGAATATTTCTTT
CASSLDRGTEYFF